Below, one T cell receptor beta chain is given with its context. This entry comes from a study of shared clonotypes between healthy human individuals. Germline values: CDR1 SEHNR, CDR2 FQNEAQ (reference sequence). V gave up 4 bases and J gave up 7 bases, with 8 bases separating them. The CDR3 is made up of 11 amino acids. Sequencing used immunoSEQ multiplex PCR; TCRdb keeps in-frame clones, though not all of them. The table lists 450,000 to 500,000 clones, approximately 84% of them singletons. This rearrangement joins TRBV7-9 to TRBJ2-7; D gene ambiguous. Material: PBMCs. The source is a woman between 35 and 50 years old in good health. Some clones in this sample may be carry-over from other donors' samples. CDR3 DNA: TGTGCCAGCAGCTACCTCGAGGAGCAGTACTTC. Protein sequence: CASSYLEEQYF. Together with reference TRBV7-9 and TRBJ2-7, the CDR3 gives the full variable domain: DTGVSQNPRHKITKRGQNVTFRCDPISEHNRLYWYRQTLGQGPEFLTYFQNEAQLEKSRLLSDRFSAERPKGSFSTLEIQRTEQGDSAMYLCASSYLEEQYFGPGTRLTVT.